Below, 10 T cell receptor beta chains from the same sample are listed, as sequenced in a study of PD-1 blockade in classical Hodgkin lymphoma. The time point: cycle 4 day 1 (C4D1), after about 6 weeks of nivolumab. Every one of the patients relapsed after autologous stem cell transplantation (brentuximab vedotin exposure was variable). Thawed PBMCs underwent magnetic negative selection to obtain purified CD8+ T cells. TCRdb keeps only in-frame clones here, not all; method: immunoSEQ multiplex PCR. Here the sample spans approximately 10,000 clones, approximately 69% being singletons. The sequences come from CD8+ T cells from blood, collected before the fourth cycle of nivolumab. The source of these receptors is a human donor with classical Hodgkin lymphoma.

The chain employs TRBV30 and TRBJ1-5, with a possible D match to TRBD1 (6 bases). The CDR3 consists of 15 residues. Germline CDR1 is GTSNPN and CDR2 is SVGIG (reference sequence). The germline V and J ends were trimmed by 5 bases and 3 bases, with 17 bases remaining between them. CDR3 nucleotide sequence: TGTGCCTGGGACGAGGGCAGGGGACCCAATCAGCCCCAGCATTTT. Its protein is CAWDEGRGPNQPQHF.

This clone was found once. The J gene is TRBJ2-7, the V gene TRBV11-2, with 10 positions matching TRBD1. Per the germline V gene, CDR1 is SGHAT and CDR2 is FQNNGV. There are 14 residues in the CDR3. Unmatched junction bases numbered 5, after V lost 5 bases and J lost 4 bases. The CDR3 protein is CASSTTGGRYEQYF. The CDR3 region has the DNA TGTGCCAGCAGCACGACAGGGGGCAGGTACGAGCAGTACTTC.

The chain joins TRBV27 to TRBJ1-2; 7 nucleotides align to TRBD1. CDR1 and CDR2 from the germline V gene are MNHEY and SMNVEV (reference sequence). V lost 4 bases to trimming and J lost 0 bases; unmatched junction nucleotides: 8. The CDR3 has 16 residues. The CDR3 DNA reads TGTGCCAGCAGTTCCCGACAGGGTTATGCTAACTATGGCTACACCTTC. Its protein product is CASSSRQGYANYGYTF.

This clone was counted a few times. V usage is TRBV6-5 and J usage is TRBJ1-2; maybe TRBD1 (6 bases). This CDR3 has 14 residues. Per germline, CDR1 MNHEY and CDR2 SVGAGI. Trimming cost V 8 bases and J 2 bases, with 15 bases left between them. The CDR3 nucleotides read TGTGCCAGCCGACGCTTACAGGGAAACTATGGCTACACCTTC. Amino acids: CASRRLQGNYGYTF.

The chain is built from TRBV28 and TRBJ2-2; 8 bases agree with TRBD2. The germline V gene encodes CDR1 MDHEN and CDR2 SYDVKM. CDR3 length: 15 residues. V was pared by 5 bases and J by 7 bases, with 9 bases of the junction left unmatched. For the CDR3, the DNA is TGTGCCAGCAGTATCACCCCGGGGGGGCACGGGGAGCTGTTTTTT. It encodes CASSITPGGHGELFF.

The DNA of the CDR3 is TGTGCCAGCAGCTACTTAAACAATGAGCAGTTCTTC. Residues: CASSYLNNEQFF. The chain has TRBV5-6 and TRBJ2-1, with D unresolved. With 3 bases removed from V and 5 bases from J, the gap between germline ends came to 6 bases. Germline assignment: CDR1 SGHDT and CDR2 YYEEEE. The CDR3 totals 12 residues.

The chain joins TRBV5-5 to TRBJ2-1, with no clear D. The length of the CDR3 is 17 residues. Germline CDR1 SGHKS, CDR2 YYEKEE (reference sequence). V was clipped by 0 bases and J by 0 bases, with 13 bases between them. DNA for the CDR3: TGTGCCAGCAGCTTGGATTGGGTCACCAGCTCCTACAATGAGCAGTTCTTC. Protein: CASSLDWVTSSYNEQFF.

This sequence joins TRBV4-2 and TRBJ1-5; 8 nucleotides line up with TRBD1. From germline, CDR1 is LGHNA and CDR2 YNFKEQ. The junction had 6 bases not matched to a gene; V was cut back by 0 bases and J by 5 bases. This CDR3 contains 16 residues. CDR3 sequence (DNA): TGTGCCAGCAGCCAAGATCAGGACAGGGTGGATCAGCCCCAGCATTTT. It yields the protein CASSQDQDRVDQPQHF.

This clone was seen only a few times. The J gene is TRBJ2-3, the V gene TRBV5-6; TRBD2 is a possible D gene (6 bases). The V end was cut by 4 bases, the J end by 1 base, with 13 bases between. Germline values: CDR1 SGHDT, CDR2 YYEEEE. This CDR3 comprises 15 residues. The CDR3 spells CASSTVGEGTDTQYF. The CDR3 DNA follows: TGTGCCAGCAGCACGGTCGGGGAGGGCACAGATACGCAGTATTTT.

Concerning this clone itself: This sample also contains other DNA sequences that code for the same CDR3. V is TRBV5-1 and J is TRBJ2-7; D remains ambiguous. Trimming cost V 0 bases and J 3 bases, with 1 base left between them. CDR1 and CDR2 from the germline V gene are SGHRS and YFSETQ. The CDR3 covers 11 residues. The CDR3 nucleotides are TGCGCCAGCAGCTTGGGCTACGAGCAGTACTTC. This gives the protein CASSLGYEQYF.